This entry lists 7 T cell receptor beta chains sequenced from one sample in a study of T cell changes during pregnancy in multiple sclerosis. Assay used: immunoSEQ multiplex PCR; TCRdb lists only in-frame clones, some missing. This sample has some 80,000 clones, with about 89% found just once. Source: peripheral blood, taken in the first trimester of pregnancy. The receptors were gathered from a female donor in good health, enrolled as a control in a pregnancy study.

The rearrangement joins TRBV28 to TRBJ2-1; 7 nucleotides align to TRBD2. The CDR3 loop spans 14 amino acids. Per the germline V gene, CDR1 is MDHEN and CDR2 is SYDVKM. Trimming cost V 7 bases and J 0 bases; bases outside gene matches: 3. CDR3 nucleotide sequence: TGTGCCAGCACCTGGACTAGCTCCTACAATGAGCAGTTCTTC. Its protein is CASTWTSSYNEQFF.

The gene calls are TRBV4-3 and TRBJ2-3, with a tentative D call TRBD1 (5 bases). Germline V CDR1 and CDR2: LGHNA, YSLEER. This CDR3 is 18 amino acids long. Deletions cut 0 bases from V and 2 bases from J, with 18 bases between. As DNA, the CDR3 is TGCGCCAGCAGCCAAGACTGGGGCCGATCTACGTTCACAGATACGCAGTATTTT. Translated: CASSQDWGRSTFTDTQYF.

The V gene is TRBV7-2, the J gene TRBJ2-2, with 9 bases aligning to TRBD2. The CDR3 spans 16 residues. The V segment lost 6 bases and the J segment 6 bases; nucleotides outside the gene matches: 11. CDR1 is SGHTA, CDR2 FQGNSA, per germline. The CDR3 nucleotides are TGTGCCAGCAGACCCGGACTAGCGCTCTCCGCCGGGGAGCTGTTTTTT. It codes for CASRPGLALSAGELFF.

The chain is built from TRBV4-1 and TRBJ2-3, with 8 bases fitting TRBD1. Germline CDR1 and CDR2: MGHRA and YSYEKL. J gave up 1 base and V 2 bases, and 2 bases lay outside the gene matches. This CDR3 contains 15 residues. In DNA form, the CDR3 reads TGCGCCAGCAGCCAAACGGACAGGGGCACAGATACGCAGTATTTT. Its translation is CASSQTDRGTDTQYF.

V gene TRBV4-3 combines with J gene TRBJ2-7; 8 nucleotides match TRBD1. J gave up 4 bases and V 4 bases, and 9 bases lay outside the gene matches. CDR3 size: 15 residues. Germline lookup yields CDR1 LGHNA and CDR2 YSLEER. CDR3 DNA: TGCGCCAGCAGCCCGTACCCAGGGGGCGTATACGAGCAGTACTTC. It yields the protein CASSPYPGGVYEQYF.

The chain carries TRBV4-2 and TRBJ2-7, with TRBD2 identical over 7 bases. CDR3 length: 13 residues. CDR1 is LGHNA, CDR2 YNFKEQ, per germline. V shed 2 bases, J shed 4 bases, and the junction held 2 bases outside the gene matches. In nucleotides, the CDR3 is TGTGCCAGCAGCCAAAACGGGGGGTACGAGCAGTACTTC. Protein sequence: CASSQNGGYEQYF.

The sample holds one count of this clone. The gene calls are TRBV15 and TRBJ2-5, with 9 bases matching TRBD1. The length of the CDR3 is 15 residues. Germline-derived CDR1 and CDR2 are LNHNV and YYDKDF (reference sequence). V dropped 3 bases and J dropped 2; count of bases not matched to a gene: 4. The CDR3: CATSRDRGYQETQYF. CDR3 DNA sequence: TGTGCCACCAGCAGGGACAGGGGATATCAAGAGACCCAGTACTTC.